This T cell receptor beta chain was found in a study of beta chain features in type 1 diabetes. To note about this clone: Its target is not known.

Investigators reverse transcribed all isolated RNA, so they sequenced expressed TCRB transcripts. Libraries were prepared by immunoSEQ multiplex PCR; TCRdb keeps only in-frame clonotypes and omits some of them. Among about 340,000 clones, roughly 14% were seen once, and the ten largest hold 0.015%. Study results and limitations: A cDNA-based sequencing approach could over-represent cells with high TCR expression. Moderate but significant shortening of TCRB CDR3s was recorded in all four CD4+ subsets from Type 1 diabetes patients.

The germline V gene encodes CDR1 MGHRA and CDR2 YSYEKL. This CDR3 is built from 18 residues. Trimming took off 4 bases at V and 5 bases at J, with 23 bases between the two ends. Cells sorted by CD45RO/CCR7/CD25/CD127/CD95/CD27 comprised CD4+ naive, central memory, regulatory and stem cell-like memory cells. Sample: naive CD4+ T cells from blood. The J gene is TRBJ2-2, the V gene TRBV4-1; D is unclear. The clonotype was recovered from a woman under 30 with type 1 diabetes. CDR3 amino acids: CASSLPSKTLVRTGELFF. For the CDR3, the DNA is TGCGCCAGCAGCCTCCCCTCCAAGACTTTAGTACGGACCGGGGAGCTGTTTTTT.